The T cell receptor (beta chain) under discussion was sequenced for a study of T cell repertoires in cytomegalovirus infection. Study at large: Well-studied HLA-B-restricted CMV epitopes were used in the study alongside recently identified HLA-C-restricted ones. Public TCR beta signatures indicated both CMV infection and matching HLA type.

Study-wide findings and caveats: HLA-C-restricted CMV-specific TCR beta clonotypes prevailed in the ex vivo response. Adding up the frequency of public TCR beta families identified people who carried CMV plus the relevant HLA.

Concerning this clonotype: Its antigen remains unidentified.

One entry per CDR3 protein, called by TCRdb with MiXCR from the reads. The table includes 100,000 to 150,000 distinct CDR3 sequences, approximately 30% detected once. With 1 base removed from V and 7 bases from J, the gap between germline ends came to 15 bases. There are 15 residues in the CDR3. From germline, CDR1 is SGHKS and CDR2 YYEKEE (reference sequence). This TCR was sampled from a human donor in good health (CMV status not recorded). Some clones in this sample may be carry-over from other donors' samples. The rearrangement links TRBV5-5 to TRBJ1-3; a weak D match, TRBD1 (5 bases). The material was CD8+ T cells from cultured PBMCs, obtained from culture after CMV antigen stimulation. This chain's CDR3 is CASSLWEGIWNTIYF. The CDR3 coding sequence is TGTGCCAGCAGCTTGTGGGAGGGGATTTGGAACACCATATATTTT. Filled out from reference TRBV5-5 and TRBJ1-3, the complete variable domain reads DAGVTQSPTHLIKTRGQQVTLRCSPISGHKSVSWYQQVLGQGPQFIFQYYEKEERGRGNFPDRFSARQFPNYSSELNVNALLLGDSALYLCASSLWEGIWNTIYFGEGSWLTVV.